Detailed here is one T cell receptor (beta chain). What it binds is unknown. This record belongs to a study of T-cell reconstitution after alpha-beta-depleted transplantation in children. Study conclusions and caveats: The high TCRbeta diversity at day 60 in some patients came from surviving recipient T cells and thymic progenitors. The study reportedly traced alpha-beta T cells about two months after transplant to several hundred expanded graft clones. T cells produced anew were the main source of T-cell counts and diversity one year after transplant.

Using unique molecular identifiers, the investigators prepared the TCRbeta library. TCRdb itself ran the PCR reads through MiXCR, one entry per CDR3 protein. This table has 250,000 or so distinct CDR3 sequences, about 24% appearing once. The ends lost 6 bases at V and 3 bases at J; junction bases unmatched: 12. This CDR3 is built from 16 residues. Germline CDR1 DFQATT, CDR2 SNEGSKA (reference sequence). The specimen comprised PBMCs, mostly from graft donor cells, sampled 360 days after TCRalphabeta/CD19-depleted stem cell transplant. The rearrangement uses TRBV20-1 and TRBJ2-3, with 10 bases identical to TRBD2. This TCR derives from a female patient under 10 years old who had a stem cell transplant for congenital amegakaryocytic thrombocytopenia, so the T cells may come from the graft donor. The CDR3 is CSAGRGSSGRTDTQYF. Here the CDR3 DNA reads TGCAGTGCCGGGCGGGGCTCTAGCGGGAGAACAGATACGCAGTATTTT.